What follows is one TCR beta chain and its context. Amplified regions were TCR beta CDR3 sequences from RNA transcripts. The HTBI primer set was used in a first-round RT-PCR of the TCR CDR3. TCRdb fed the multiplex PCR reads into MiXCR, producing one record per CDR3 protein. The profile shows 640,000 or so distinct CDR3 sequences, over 12% of them singletons. The sample comes from a study of T cells in Graves' hyperthyroidism and ophthalmopathy. Trimming pared 1 base from V and 3 bases from J, leaving 12 bases between. Germline-derived CDR1 and CDR2 are SGHTA and FQGNSA. The CDR3 runs to 15 residues. The origin of this receptor is a woman aged 18-29 years with Graves' ophthalmopathy. Sequenced material: blood. The chain joins TRBV7-2 to TRBJ2-5; no firm D call. In nucleotides, the CDR3 is TGTGCCAGCAGCTTAGATCCAGCGCGGAAAGAGACCCAGTACTTC. Translated: CASSLDPARKETQYF.